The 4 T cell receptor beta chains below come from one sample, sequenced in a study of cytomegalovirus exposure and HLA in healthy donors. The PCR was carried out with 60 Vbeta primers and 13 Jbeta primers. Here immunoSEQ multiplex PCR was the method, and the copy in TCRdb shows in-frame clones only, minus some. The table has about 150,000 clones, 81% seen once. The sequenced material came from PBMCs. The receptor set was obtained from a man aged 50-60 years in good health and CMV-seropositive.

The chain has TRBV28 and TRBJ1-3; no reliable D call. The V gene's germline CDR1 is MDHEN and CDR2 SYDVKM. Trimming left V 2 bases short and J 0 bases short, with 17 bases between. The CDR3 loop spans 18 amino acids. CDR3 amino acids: CASSLGWSLYSSGNTIYF. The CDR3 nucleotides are TGTGCCAGCAGTTTAGGCTGGTCATTGTACAGCTCTGGAAACACCATATATTTT.

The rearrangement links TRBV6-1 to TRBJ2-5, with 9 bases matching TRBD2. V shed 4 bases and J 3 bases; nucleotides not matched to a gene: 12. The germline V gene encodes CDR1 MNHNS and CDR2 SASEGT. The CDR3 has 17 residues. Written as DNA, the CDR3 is TGTGCCAGCAGTGGGACTAGCGTATCCTTGCGGGAAGAGACCCAGTACTTC. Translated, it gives CASSGTSVSLREETQYF.

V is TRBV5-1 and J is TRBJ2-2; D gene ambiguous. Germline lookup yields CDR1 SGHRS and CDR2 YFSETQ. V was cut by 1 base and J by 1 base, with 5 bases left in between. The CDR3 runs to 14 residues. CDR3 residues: CASSLLQNTGELFF. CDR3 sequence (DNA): TGCGCCAGCAGCTTGTTACAGAACACCGGGGAGCTGTTTTTT.

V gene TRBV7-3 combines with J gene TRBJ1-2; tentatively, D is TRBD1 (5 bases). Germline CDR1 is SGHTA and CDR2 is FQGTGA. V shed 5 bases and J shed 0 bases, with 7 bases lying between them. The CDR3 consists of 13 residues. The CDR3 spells CASSPGPNYGYTF. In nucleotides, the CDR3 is TGTGCCAGCAGCCCAGGGCCTAACTATGGCTACACCTTC.